One sample yielded the 28 T cell receptor beta chains listed below, sequenced in a study of cytomegalovirus exposure and HLA in healthy donors. The PCR ran on 60 Vbeta and 13 Jbeta primers. The table came from immunoSEQ multiplex PCR; TCRdb's copy has only in-frame clones and leaves some out. The repertoire consists of 90,000 to 150,000 clones, with approximately 76% occurring once and the leading ten covering approximately 16%. The specimen was PBMCs. These receptor sequences come from a man between 45 and 60 years old in good health and CMV-seropositive.

This chain connects TRBV6-5 to TRBJ2-2; D may be TRBD2 (6 bases). Trimming took 6 bases from V and 5 from J, leaving 10 bases between them. The germline V gene encodes CDR1 MNHEY and CDR2 SVGAGI. The CDR3 sequence is 13 residues long. CDR3: CASSQTRTGELFF. The CDR3 coding sequence is TGTGCCAGCAGCCAGACTAGAACCGGGGAGCTGTTTTTT.

This clone was observed a handful of times. V and J are TRBV25-1 and TRBJ1-2; tentative D call: TRBD1 (6 bases). This CDR3 has 13 residues. Between the trimmed V and J ends, which lost 5 bases and 1 base, there was a span of 8 bases. Germline lookup yields CDR1 MGHDK and CDR2 SYGVNS. The DNA of the CDR3 is TGTGCCAGCAGTCGACAGGTTAACTATGGCTACACCTTC. Translating it yields CASSRQVNYGYTF.

The chain carries TRBV5-1 and TRBJ1-2; the match to TRBD1 covers 7 bases. J lost 4 bases, V lost 0 bases, and 6 bases had no gene match. Germline CDR1 and CDR2: SGHRS and YFSETQ. This CDR3 comprises 15 residues. CDR3: CASSLGDSKAYGYTF. CDR3 DNA: TGCGCCAGCAGCTTGGGGGACAGTAAAGCCTATGGCTACACCTTC.

The rearrangement links TRBV29-1 to TRBJ2-3, with unresolved D. Germline V gene sequence: CDR1 SQVTM, CDR2 ANQGSEA. The length of the CDR3 is 11 residues. Trimming shortened V by 4 bases and J by 2 bases, and 4 bases separated the two germline ends. The CDR3 region is CSVANTDTQYF. The DNA for the CDR3 is TGCAGCGTTGCAAACACAGATACGCAGTATTTT.

This clone was observed once. The rearrangement joins TRBV5-1 to TRBJ1-4; 8 bases line up with TRBD1. Unmatched junction bases numbered 5, after V lost 4 bases and J lost 3 bases. Germline values: CDR1 SGHRS, CDR2 YFSETQ. There are 15 residues in the CDR3. CDR3 coding DNA: TGCGCCAGCAGCCCTGCGACAGGGGCTAATGAAAAACTGTTTTTT. It is translated as CASSPATGANEKLFF.

V gene TRBV4-1 combines with J gene TRBJ1-1; D possibly corresponds to TRBD1 (5 bases). Trimming stripped 2 bases from V and 1 base from J, with 8 bases between. The CDR3 has 14 residues. The germline V gene has CDR1 MGHRA and CDR2 YSYEKL. CDR3 nucleotides: TGCGCCAGCAGCCAAATTGGGGCGAACACTGAAGCTTTCTTT. This translates into CASSQIGANTEAFF.

DNA for the CDR3: TGTGCCAGCAGTTTATCCTCTCCCAGCGGGAGCTGGTACGAGCAGTACTTC. Amino acid sequence: CASSLSSPSGSWYEQYF. The chain employs TRBV28 and TRBJ2-7, with TRBD2 matching over 8 bases. The CDR3 is made up of 17 amino acids. Germline V gene lookup returns CDR1 MDHEN and CDR2 SYDVKM. V trimming: 1 base; J trimming: 4 bases; junction bases outside the gene matches: 12.

This chain uses TRBV15 with TRBJ2-7; 8 bases are a match to TRBD1. The CDR3 sequence is 16 residues long. CDR1 and CDR2 from the germline V gene are LNHNV and YYDKDF (reference sequence). V lost 2 bases, J lost 1 base, and 7 bases stayed unmatched. The CDR3 DNA sequence: TGTGCCACCAGCAGACAGGGACAGGCCCTTTCCTACGAGCAGTACTTC. The encoded protein is CATSRQGQALSYEQYF.

This clone has more than one count but fewer than ten. The chain combines TRBV7-9 with TRBJ2-5, with 7 bases aligning to TRBD2. CDR3 size: 15 residues. V lost 5 bases, J lost 5 bases, and 11 bases stayed unmatched. Germline CDR1 and CDR2: SEHNR and FQNEAQ (reference sequence). Here the CDR3 reads CASSLPGREGETQYF. As DNA, the CDR3 is TGTGCCAGCAGCCTCCCGGGGAGGGAAGGGGAGACCCAGTACTTC.

J is TRBJ1-5 and V is TRBV7-9, with 7 bases fitting TRBD1. The CDR3 runs to 15 residues. The V and J ends lost 5 bases and 1 base, in that order; junction bases with no gene match: 5. Germline V CDR1 and CDR2: SEHNR, FQNEAQ (reference sequence). CDR3 nucleotide sequence: TGTGCCAGCAGCCCCCGGGACAGCAGCAATCAGCCCCAGCATTTT. This translates into CASSPRDSSNQPQHF.

The chain employs TRBV7-8 and TRBJ1-2; 10 bases fit TRBD1. Trimming removed 5 bases from V and 7 bases from J; junction bases left unmatched: 4. Germline lookup yields CDR1 SGHVS and CDR2 FQNEAQ. The CDR3 is made up of 13 amino acids. The CDR3 is CASSPGQGGGYTF. In DNA form, the CDR3 reads TGTGCCAGCAGCCCAGGACAGGGGGGTGGCTACACCTTC.

The rearrangement links TRBV7-9 to TRBJ2-7; 8 positions match TRBD1. There are 14 residues in the CDR3. The V gene end was trimmed by 4 bases and the J gene end by 4 bases; junction bases not matched to a gene: 6. The germline CDR1 and CDR2 sequences are SEHNR and FQNEAQ (reference sequence). CDR3 in DNA: TGTGCCAGCAGCTCGGACAGGGTCGGGTACGAGCAGTACTTC. Amino acids: CASSSDRVGYEQYF.

The chain joins TRBV11-2 to TRBJ2-3; D uncertain. Deletions cut 6 bases from V and 4 bases from J, with 8 bases between. Germline CDR1 SGHAT, CDR2 FQNNGV. The CDR3 extends over 12 amino acids. The CDR3 region has the DNA TGTGCCAGCAGTCCTCCCGCAGATACGCAGTATTTT. Amino acids: CASSPPADTQYF.

The chain recombines TRBV7-2 with TRBJ2-3; a weak D match, TRBD1 (6 bases). With 5 bases removed from V and 5 bases from J, the gap between germline ends came to 17 bases. The CDR3 extends over 15 amino acids. Germline V CDR1 and CDR2: SGHTA, FQGNSA. CDR3 in amino acids: CASSLEGRGLDTQYF. The CDR3 DNA reads TGTGCCAGCAGCCTTGAGGGAAGGGGGTTAGATACGCAGTATTTT.

The chain links TRBV25-1 to TRBJ1-2, with 7 bases that match TRBD1. This CDR3 contains 16 residues. In germline, CDR1 is MGHDK, CDR2 SYGVNS. V lost 1 base to trimming and J lost 7 bases; unmatched junction nucleotides: 12. The CDR3 reads CASSESPGTASAGYTF. CDR3 in DNA: TGTGCCAGCAGTGAATCGCCGGGGACAGCCAGCGCTGGCTACACCTTC.

The V gene is TRBV5-1, the J gene TRBJ2-5, with 9 positions matching TRBD1. The closer fit of TRBJ2-7 to the DNA end suggests the J call may be wrong. CDR1 SGHRS and CDR2 YFSETQ come from the germline V gene. The CDR3 has 16 residues. The CDR3 DNA follows: TGCGCCAGCAGCTCCAGTCAAGGGACAGGGAGGAACGAGCAGTACTTC. This codes for CASSSSQGTGRNEQYF.

The CDR3 region has the DNA TGTGCCAGCAGCGTACTTACCGGGGAGCAGTACTTC. Its protein product is CASSVLTGEQYF. The chain links TRBV9 to TRBJ2-7; D is ambiguous. V lost 1 base, J lost 7 bases, and 9 bases lay in between. The CDR3 contains 12 residues. The germline V gene encodes CDR1 SGDLS and CDR2 YYNGEE. Using reference TRBV9 and TRBJ2-7 for the parts outside the CDR3, the full variable domain is DSGVTQTPKHLITATGQRVTLRCSPRSGDLSVYWYQQSLDQGLQFLIQYYNGEERAKGNILERFSAQQFPDLHSELNLSSLELGDSALYFCASSVLTGEQYFGPGTRLTVT.

This clone was detected only a few times. At one of its ends the junction is not consistent with the germline gene, which may arise from a read error. The CDR3 sequence is CSSSLGGHSGANVLTF. The DNA for the CDR3 is TGTTCCAGCAGCTTAGGGGGACACTCTGGGGCCAACGTCCTGACTTTC. The chain joins TRBV7-9 to TRBJ2-6; D is perhaps TRBD1 (6 bases). CDR3 length: 16 residues. The germline V gene encodes CDR1 SEHNR and CDR2 FQNEAQ (reference sequence). Full variable domain (missing parts from reference TRBV7-9 and TRBJ2-6): DTGVSQNPRHKITKRGQNVTFRCDPISEHNRLYWYRQTLGQGPEFLTYFQNEAQLEKSRLLSDRFSAERPKGSFSTLEIQRTEQGDSAMYLCSSSLGGHSGANVLTFGAGSRLTVL.

The chain joins TRBV6-4 to TRBJ2-3; 9 bases map to TRBD2. The length of the CDR3 is 18 residues. After removal of 6 bases from V and 0 bases from J, the junction contained 13 bases not matched to a gene. From germline, CDR1 is MRHNA and CDR2 SNTAGT. CDR3 bases: TGTGCCAGCAGAGAGGAGTCCAGCGGGAGGTCTAGCACAGATACGCAGTATTTT. Its translation: CASREESSGRSSTDTQYF.

The V gene is TRBV5-1, the J gene TRBJ2-3; the match to TRBD2 covers 10 bases. Germline values: CDR1 SGHRS, CDR2 YFSETQ. The CDR3 sequence is 15 residues long. With V trimmed by 6 bases and J by 5 bases, 9 bases remained unmatched. The CDR3 protein is CASNPGTSEIDTQYF. The DNA of the CDR3 is TGCGCCAGCAACCCCGGGACTAGCGAAATAGATACGCAGTATTTT.

The CDR3 protein is CASSLVAGEYGYTF. In DNA form, the CDR3 reads TGTGCCAGCAGCTTAGTGGCAGGGGAATATGGCTACACCTTC. This chain connects TRBV7-2 to TRBJ1-2; tentative D call: TRBD1 (6 bases). This CDR3 region has 14 residues. Germline V lookup: CDR1 SGHTA, CDR2 FQGNSA. V lost 1 base and J lost 5, with 11 bases in between.

The chain joins TRBV5-1 to TRBJ1-1; a weak D match, TRBD1 (5 bases). The length of the CDR3 is 14 residues. The V gene lost 5 bases and the J gene lost 8 bases, with 19 bases spanning the gap. Germline loops: CDR1 SGHRS, CDR2 YFSETQ. The CDR3: CASRVDGGAPEAFF. The CDR3 DNA reads TGCGCCAGCAGGGTGGACGGTGGGGCCCCAGAAGCTTTCTTT.

The chain employs TRBV5-1 and TRBJ2-7; D is perhaps TRBD1 (5 bases). CDR1 is SGHRS, CDR2 YFSETQ, per germline. Trimming cost V 5 bases and J 0 bases, with 6 bases left between them. The CDR3 loop spans 12 amino acids. CDR3 in DNA: TGCGCCAGCAGACAGGACTCCTACGAGCAGTACTTC. Translating gives CASRQDSYEQYF.

The chain employs TRBV7-2 and TRBJ2-5, with D possibly matching TRBD1 (5 bases). The germline V gene encodes CDR1 SGHTA and CDR2 FQGNSA. The V end lost 5 bases, the J end lost 3 bases, and 13 bases lay between the germline ends. The CDR3 runs 14 residues. The DNA of the CDR3 is TGTGCCAGCAGCCGAACCCGACAGAAAGAGACCCAGTACTTC. It yields the protein CASSRTRQKETQYF.

This clone was found a few times. J is TRBJ2-1 and V is TRBV5-5; TRBD2 matches 10 bases. Unmatched junction bases numbered 5, after V lost 6 bases and J lost 8 bases. This CDR3 comprises 13 residues. CDR1 is SGHKS, CDR2 YYEKEE, per germline (reference sequence). The CDR3 is CASTVLAGDEQFF. CDR3 bases: TGTGCCAGCACCGTCCTAGCGGGAGATGAGCAGTTCTTC.

This clone appeared once. CDR3 region: CASSRRTGNTEAFF. The CDR3 coding sequence is TGTGCCAGCAGCCGACGGACAGGGAACACTGAAGCTTTCTTT. The chain uses TRBV7-2 and TRBJ1-1; 7 positions match TRBD1. J lost 1 base, V lost 5 bases, and 4 bases had no gene match. Germline assignment: CDR1 SGHTA and CDR2 FQGNSA. The CDR3 sequence is 14 residues long.

This clone turned up a few times. Other DNA sequences in this sample translate to the same CDR3. The chain links TRBV10-2 to TRBJ1-3; 7 bases map to TRBD1. The CDR3 is made up of 13 amino acids. The germline V gene encodes CDR1 WSHSY and CDR2 SAAADI. The V gene end was trimmed by 6 bases and the J gene end by 3 bases; junction bases not matched to a gene: 2. Here the CDR3 reads CASSWDSGNTIYF. DNA of the CDR3: TGCGCCAGCAGCTGGGACAGTGGAAACACCATATATTTT.

V is TRBV27 and J is TRBJ1-2, with 10 bases lining up with TRBD1. This CDR3 is 12 amino acids long. The V and J ends lost 8 bases and 4 bases, in that order; junction bases with no gene match: 1. Looked up from germline, CDR1 is MNHEY and CDR2 is SMNVEV (reference sequence). CDR3 coding DNA: TGTGCCAGCTGGGACAGGGGCTATGGCTACACCTTC. It is translated as CASWDRGYGYTF.